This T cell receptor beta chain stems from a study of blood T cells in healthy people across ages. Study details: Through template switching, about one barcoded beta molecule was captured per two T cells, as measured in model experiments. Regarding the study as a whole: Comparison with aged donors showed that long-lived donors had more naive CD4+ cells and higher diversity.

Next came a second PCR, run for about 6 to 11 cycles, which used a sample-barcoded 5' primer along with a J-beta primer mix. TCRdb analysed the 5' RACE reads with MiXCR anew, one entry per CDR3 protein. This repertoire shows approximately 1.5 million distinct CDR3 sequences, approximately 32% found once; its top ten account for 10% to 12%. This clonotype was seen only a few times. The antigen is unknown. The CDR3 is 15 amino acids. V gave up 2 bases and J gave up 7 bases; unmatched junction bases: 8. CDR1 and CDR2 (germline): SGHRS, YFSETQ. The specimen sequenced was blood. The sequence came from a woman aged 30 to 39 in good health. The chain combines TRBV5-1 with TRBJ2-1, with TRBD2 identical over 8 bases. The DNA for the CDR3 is TGCGCCAGCAGCTTCGGGGGGGCTCAGGGGAATGAGCAGTTCTTC. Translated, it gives CASSFGGAQGNEQFF.